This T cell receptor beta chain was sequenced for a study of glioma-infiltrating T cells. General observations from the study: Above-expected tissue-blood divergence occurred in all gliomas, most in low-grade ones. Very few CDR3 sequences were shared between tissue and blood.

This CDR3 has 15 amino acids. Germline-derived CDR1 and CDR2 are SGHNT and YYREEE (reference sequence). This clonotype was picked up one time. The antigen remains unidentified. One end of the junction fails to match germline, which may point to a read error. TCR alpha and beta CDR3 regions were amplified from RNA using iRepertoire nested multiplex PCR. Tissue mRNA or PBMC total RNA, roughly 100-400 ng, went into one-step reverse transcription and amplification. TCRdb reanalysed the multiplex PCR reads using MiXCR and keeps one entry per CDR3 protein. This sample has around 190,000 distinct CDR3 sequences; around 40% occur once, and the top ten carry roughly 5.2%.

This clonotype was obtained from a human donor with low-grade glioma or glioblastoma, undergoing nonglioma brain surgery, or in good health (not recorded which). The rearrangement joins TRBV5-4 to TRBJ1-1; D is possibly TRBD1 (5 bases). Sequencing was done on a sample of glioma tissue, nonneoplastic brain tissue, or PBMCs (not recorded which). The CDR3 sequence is CASSLDPGLNTKAFF. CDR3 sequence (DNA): TGTGCCAGCAGCCTGGACCCAGGGCTGAACACTAAAGCTTTCTTT.